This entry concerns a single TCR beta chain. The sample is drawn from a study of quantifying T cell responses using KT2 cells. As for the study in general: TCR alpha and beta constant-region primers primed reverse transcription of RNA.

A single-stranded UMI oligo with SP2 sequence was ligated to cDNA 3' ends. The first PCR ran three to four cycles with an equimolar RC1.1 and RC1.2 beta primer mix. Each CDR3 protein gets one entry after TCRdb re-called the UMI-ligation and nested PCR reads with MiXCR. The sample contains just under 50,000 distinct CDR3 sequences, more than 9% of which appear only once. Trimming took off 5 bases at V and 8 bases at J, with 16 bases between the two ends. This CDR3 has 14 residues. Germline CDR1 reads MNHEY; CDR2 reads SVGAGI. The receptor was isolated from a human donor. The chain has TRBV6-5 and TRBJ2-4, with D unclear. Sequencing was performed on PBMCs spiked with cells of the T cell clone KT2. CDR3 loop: CASSRVRNGDIQYF. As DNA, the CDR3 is TGTGCCAGCAGTCGCGTGCGGAATGGGGACATTCAGTACTTC.